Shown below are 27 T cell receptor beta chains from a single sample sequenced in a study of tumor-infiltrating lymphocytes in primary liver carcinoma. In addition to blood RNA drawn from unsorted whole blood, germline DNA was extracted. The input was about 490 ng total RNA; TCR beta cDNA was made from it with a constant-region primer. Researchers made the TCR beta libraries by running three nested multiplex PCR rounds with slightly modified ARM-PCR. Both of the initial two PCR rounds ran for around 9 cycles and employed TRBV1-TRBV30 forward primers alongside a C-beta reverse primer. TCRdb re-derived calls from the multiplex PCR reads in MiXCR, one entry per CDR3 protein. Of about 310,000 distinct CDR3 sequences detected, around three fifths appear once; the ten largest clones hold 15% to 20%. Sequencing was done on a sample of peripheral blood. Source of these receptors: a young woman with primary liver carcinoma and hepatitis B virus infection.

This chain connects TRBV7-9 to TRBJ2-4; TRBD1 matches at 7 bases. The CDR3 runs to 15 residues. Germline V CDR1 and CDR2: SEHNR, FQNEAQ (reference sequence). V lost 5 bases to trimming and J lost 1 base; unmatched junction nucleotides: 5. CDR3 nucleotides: TGTGCCAGCAGCATTGGGACAGCGGCCAAAAACATTCAGTACTTC. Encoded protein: CASSIGTAAKNIQYF.

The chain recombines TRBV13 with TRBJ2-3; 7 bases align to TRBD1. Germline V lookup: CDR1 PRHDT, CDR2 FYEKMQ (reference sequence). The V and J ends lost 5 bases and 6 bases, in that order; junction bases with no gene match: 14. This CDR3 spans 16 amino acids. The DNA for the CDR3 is TGTGCCAGCAGCGACGGGGACGACAGGGCCCGGGATACGCAGTATTTT. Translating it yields CASSDGDDRARDTQYF.

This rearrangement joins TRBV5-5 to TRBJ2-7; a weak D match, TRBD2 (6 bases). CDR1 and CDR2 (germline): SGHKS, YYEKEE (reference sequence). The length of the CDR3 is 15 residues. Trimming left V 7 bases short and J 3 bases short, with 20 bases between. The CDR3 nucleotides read TGTGCCAGCGGTCTTGGGTTCGGGGGACTCTACGAGCAGTACTTC. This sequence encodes CASGLGFGGLYEQYF.

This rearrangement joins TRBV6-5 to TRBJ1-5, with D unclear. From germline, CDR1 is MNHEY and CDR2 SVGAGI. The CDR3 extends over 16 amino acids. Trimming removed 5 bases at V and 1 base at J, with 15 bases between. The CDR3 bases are TGTGCCAGCAGTCAAACCACCTACCGAAGCAATCAGCCCCAGCATTTT. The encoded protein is CASSQTTYRSNQPQHF.

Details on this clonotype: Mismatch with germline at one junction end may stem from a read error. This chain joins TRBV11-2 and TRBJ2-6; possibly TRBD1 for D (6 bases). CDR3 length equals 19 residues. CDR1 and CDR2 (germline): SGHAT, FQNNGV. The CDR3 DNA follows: TGTGCCAGCGGCTTAGATTTGGGCAGGGGATTGCCTGGGGCCAACGTCCTGACATTC. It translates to CASGLDLGRGLPGANVLTF.

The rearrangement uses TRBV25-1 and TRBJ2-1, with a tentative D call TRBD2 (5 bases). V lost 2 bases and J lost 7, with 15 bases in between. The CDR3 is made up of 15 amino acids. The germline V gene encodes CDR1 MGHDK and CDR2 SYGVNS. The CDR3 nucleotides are TGTGCCAGCAGTGAAACGAAAACCCGGGGTAATGAGCAGTTCTTC. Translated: CASSETKTRGNEQFF.

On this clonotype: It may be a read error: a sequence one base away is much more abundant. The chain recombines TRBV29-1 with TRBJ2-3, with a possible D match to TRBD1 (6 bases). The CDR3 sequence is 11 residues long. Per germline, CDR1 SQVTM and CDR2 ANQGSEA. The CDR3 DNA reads TGCAGCACCGAGCGGACAGATATGCAGTATTTT. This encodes CSTERTDMQYF.

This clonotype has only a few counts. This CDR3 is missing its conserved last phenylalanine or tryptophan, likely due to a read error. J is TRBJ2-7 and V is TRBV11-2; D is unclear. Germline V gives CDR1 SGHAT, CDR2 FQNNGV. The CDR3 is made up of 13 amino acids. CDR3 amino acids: CASSLGFSYEQYL. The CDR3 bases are TGTGCCAGTAGCTTAGGGTTTTCATACGAGCAGTACTTA.

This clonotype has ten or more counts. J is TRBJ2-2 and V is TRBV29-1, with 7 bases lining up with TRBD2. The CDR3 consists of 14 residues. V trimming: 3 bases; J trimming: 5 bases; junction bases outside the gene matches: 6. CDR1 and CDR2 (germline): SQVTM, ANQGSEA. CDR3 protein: CSVDPGRGTGELFF. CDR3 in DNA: TGCAGCGTTGATCCAGGGCGGGGGACCGGGGAGCTGTTTTTT.

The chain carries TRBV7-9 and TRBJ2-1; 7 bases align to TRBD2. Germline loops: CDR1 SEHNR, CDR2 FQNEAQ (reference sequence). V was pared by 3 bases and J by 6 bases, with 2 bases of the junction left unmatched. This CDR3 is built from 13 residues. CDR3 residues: CASSLAGVNEQFF. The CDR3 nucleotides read TGTGCCAGCAGCTTGGCGGGAGTCAATGAGCAGTTCTTC.

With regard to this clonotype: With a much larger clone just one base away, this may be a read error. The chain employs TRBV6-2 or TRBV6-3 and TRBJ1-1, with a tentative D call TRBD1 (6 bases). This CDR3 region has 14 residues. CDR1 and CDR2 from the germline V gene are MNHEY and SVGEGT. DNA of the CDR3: TGTACCAGCAGCAAAAATCGGGGGGCGACTGAAGCTTTCTTT. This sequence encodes CTSSKNRGATEAFF.

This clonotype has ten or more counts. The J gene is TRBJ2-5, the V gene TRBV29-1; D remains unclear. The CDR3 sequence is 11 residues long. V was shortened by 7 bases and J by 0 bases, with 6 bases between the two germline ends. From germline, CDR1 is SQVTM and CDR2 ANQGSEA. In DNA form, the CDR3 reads TGCAGCGCACGGTACCAAGAGACCCAGTACTTC. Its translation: CSARYQETQYF.

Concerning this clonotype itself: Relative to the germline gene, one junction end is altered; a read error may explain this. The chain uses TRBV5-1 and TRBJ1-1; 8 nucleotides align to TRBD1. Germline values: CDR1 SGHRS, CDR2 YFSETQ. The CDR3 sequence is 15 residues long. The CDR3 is CVSSSYAGQVSEAFF. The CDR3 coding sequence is TGCGTCAGCAGCTCCTACGCGGGACAGGTCTCTGAAGCTTTCTTT.

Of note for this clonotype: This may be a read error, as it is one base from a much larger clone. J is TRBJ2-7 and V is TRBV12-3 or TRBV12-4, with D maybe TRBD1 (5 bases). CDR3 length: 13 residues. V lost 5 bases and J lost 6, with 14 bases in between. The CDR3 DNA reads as TGTGCCAGCAGTCGGGCAGGGTCAGGCGAGCAGTACTTC. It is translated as CASSRAGSGEQYF.

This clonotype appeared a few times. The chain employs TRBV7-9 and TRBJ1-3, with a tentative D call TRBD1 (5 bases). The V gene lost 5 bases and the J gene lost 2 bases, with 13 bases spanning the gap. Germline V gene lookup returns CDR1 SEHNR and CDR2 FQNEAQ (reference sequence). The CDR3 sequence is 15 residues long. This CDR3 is CASSPGTATGNTIYF. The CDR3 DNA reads TGTGCCAGCAGCCCCGGGACGGCTACTGGAAACACCATATATTTT.

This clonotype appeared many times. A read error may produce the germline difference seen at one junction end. The chain's CDR3 is CAGSLVGGTTDTQYF. The CDR3 DNA is TGTGCCGGCAGCTTAGTCGGGGGAACCACAGATACGCAGTATTTT. The rearrangement joins TRBV11-3 to TRBJ2-3; TRBD2 might be the D (6 bases). CDR1 and CDR2 from the germline V gene are SGHNT and YENEEA. The CDR3 consists of 15 residues.

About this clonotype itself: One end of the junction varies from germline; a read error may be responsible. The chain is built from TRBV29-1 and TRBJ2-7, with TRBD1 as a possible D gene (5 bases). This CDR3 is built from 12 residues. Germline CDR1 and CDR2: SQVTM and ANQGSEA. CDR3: CGVPGRGFEQYF. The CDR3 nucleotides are TGCGGCGTGCCTGGAAGGGGTTTCGAGCAGTACTTC.

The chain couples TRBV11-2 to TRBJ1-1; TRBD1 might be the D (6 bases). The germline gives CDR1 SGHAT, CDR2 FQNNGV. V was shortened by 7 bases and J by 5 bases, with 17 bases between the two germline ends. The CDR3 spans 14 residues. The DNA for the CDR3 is TGTGCCAGCAATCCAGGGGAGTGGAATACTGAAGCTTTCTTT. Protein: CASNPGEWNTEAFF.

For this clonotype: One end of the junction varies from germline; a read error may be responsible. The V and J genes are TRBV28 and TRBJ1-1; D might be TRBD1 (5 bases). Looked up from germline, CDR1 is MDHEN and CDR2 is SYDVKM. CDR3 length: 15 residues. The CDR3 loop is CASTKSSGRNAEAFF. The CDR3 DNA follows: TGTGCCAGCACCAAAAGTTCAGGGCGGAACGCTGAAGCTTTCTTT.

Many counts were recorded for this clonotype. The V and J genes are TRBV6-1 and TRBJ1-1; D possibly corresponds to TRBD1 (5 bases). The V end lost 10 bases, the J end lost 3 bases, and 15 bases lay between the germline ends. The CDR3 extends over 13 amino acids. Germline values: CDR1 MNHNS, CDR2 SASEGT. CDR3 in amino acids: CAIKPGEYTEAFF. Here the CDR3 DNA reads TGTGCCATAAAGCCGGGGGAGTACACTGAAGCTTTCTTT.

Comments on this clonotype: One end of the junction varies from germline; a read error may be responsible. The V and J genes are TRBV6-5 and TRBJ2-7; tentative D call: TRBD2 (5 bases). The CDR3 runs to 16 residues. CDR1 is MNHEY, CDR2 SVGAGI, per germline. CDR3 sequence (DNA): TGTGCCAGCAGTTACTCAGCGGTCCACCCCGGCTACGAGAAGTACTTC. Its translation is CASSYSAVHPGYEKYF.

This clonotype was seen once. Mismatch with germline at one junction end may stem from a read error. In DNA form, the CDR3 reads TGTGCCAGCAGCTTGATTTCTTCGGGGGGAGAGGCCCAGTACTTC. Translated, it gives CASSLISSGGEAQYF. J is TRBJ2-5 and V is TRBV5-4; 7 bases agree with TRBD2. Germline assignment: CDR1 SGHNT and CDR2 YYREEE (reference sequence). The CDR3 has 15 residues.

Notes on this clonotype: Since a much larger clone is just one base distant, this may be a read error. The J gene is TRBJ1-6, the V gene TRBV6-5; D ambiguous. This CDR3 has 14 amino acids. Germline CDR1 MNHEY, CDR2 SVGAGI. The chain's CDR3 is CASSYSEINSLLHF. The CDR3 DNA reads TGTGCCAGCAGTTACTCGGAAATTAATTCACTCCTCCACTTT.

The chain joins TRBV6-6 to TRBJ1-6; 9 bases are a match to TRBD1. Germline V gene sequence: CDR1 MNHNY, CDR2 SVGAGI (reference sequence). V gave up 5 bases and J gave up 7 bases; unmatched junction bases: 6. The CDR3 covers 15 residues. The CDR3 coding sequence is TGTGCCAGCAGTCGGACGGACAGGGGCAATTCACCCCTCCACTTT. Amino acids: CASSRTDRGNSPLHF.

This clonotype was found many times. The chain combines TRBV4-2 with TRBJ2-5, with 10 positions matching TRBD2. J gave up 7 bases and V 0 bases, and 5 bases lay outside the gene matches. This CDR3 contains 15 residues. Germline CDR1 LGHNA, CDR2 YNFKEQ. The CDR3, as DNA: TGTGCCAGCAGCCAAGATAGAGCTAGCGGGGGGACCCAGTACTTC. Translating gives CASSQDRASGGTQYF.

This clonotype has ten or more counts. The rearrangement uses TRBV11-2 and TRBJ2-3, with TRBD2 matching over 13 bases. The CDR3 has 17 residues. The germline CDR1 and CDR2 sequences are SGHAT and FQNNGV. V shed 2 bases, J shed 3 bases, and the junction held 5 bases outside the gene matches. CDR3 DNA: TGTGCCAGCAGCTTAATACTAGCGGGAGGGCCGACAGATACGCAGTATTTT. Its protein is CASSLILAGGPTDTQYF.

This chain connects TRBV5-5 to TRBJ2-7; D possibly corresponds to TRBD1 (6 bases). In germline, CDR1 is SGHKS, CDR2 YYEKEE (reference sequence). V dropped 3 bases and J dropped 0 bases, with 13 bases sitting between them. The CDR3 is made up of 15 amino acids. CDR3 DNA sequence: TGTGCCAGCAGCTGGTCGTACAGGGCCTCCTACGAGCAGTACTTC. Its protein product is CASSWSYRASYEQYF.